This T cell receptor (beta chain) was recorded in a study of glioma-infiltrating T cells. This clonotype was observed at least ten times. TCR alpha and beta CDR3 regions were amplified from RNA using iRepertoire nested multiplex PCR. Using its own MiXCR run on the multiplex PCR reads, TCRdb lists one record per CDR3 protein. Here the sample spans 100,000 to 150,000 distinct CDR3 sequences, 20% to 25% being singletons. The clonotype originates from a human donor with low-grade glioma or glioblastoma, undergoing nonglioma brain surgery, or in good health (not recorded which). Sequenced sample: glioma tissue, nonneoplastic brain tissue, or PBMCs (not recorded which).

The CDR3 DNA reads TGCAGTGCTAGACGACAGCTCACGAACACTGAAGCTTTCTTT. Its translation is CSARRQLTNTEAFF. The chain joins TRBV20-1 to TRBJ1-1, with D perhaps matching TRBD1 (5 bases). The CDR3 totals 14 residues. V dropped 2 bases and J dropped 1 base, with 11 bases sitting between them. The germline V gene encodes CDR1 DFQATT and CDR2 SNEGSKA (reference sequence).